One sample yielded the 27 T cell receptor beta chains listed below, sequenced in a study of T cell responses to AZD1222 COVID-19 vaccine (dated by TCRdb to about 2021). The time point label here, explained by the study, means: about 28 days (+/-7) after the second vaccine dose. Libraries were prepared through the immunoSEQ multiplex PCR assay. TCRdb retrieved this table from immuneACCESS and kept in-frame rearrangements only. Not all clones are present; in checked studies, unresolved V genes account for under half, and no reason is known for the remainder. This sample gives tens of thousands of clones in total; around 80% of them show up just once. The ten largest clonotypes hold 4.5% to 5% of the sample. The sample in question was peripheral blood, obtained 28 days after the second AZD1222 dose. The receptors here all came from an adult who received the AZD1222 COVID-19 vaccine.

The gene calls are TRBV27 and TRBJ1-1; no reliable D call. There are 14 residues in the CDR3. Germline V gene lookup returns CDR1 MNHEY and CDR2 SMNVEV (reference sequence). V gave up 5 bases and J gave up 5 bases, with 15 bases separating them. This CDR3 is CASSAQVSGTEAFF. CDR3 coding DNA: TGTGCCAGCAGTGCGCAGGTCAGTGGAACTGAAGCTTTCTTT.

V is TRBV28 and J is TRBJ1-1; D is possibly TRBD1 (6 bases). The CDR3 covers 15 residues. Germline V gene sequence: CDR1 MDHEN, CDR2 SYDVKM. Trimming removed 2 bases at V and 4 bases at J, with 14 bases between. The CDR3 here is CASSLGRLGGTEAFF. CDR3 DNA sequence: TGTGCCAGCAGTTTAGGTCGGTTAGGGGGCACTGAAGCTTTCTTT. Complete variable domain (other parts from reference TRBV28 and TRBJ1-1): DVKVTQSSRYLVKRTGEKVFLECVQDMDHENMFWYRQDPGLGLRLIYFSYDVKMKEKGDIPEGYSVSREKKERFSLILESASTNQTSMYLCASSLGRLGGTEAFFGQGTRLTVV.

This clone was counted a few times. This chain connects TRBV2 to TRBJ1-2; D call uncertain. The CDR3 is 15 residues long. Germline V gives CDR1 SNHLY, CDR2 FYNNEI. V was clipped by 6 bases and J by 0 bases, with 14 bases between them. DNA of the CDR3: TGTGCCAGCAGGGAACAGCGTCTTCCTAACTATGGCTACACCTTC. This gives the protein CASREQRLPNYGYTF. The whole variable domain, filled in from reference TRBV2 and TRBJ1-2, reads EPEVTQTPSHQVTQMGQEVILRCVPISNHLYFYWYRQILGQKVEFLVSFYNNEISEKSEIFDDQFSVERPDGSNFTLKIRSTKLEDSAMYFCASREQRLPNYGYTFGSGTRLTVV.

The chain links TRBV7-2 to TRBJ2-7; D tentatively fits TRBD1 or TRBD2 (5 bases each). Per the germline V gene, CDR1 is SGHTA and CDR2 is FQGNSA. Trimming removed 11 bases from V and 0 bases from J, with 11 bases in between. This CDR3 is built from 12 residues. The CDR3 DNA is TGTGCCTCGCAGGGAGACTCCTACGAGCAGTACTTC. Its protein is CASQGDSYEQYF.

CDR3 coding DNA: TGTGCCAGCAGCTTACACGCGGGGAACTATGGCTACACCTTC. As protein: CASSLHAGNYGYTF. The J gene is TRBJ1-2, the V gene TRBV5-5; D is unclear. V lost 2 bases to trimming and J lost 2 bases, with 10 bases between them. The CDR3 loop spans 14 amino acids. CDR1 is SGHKS and CDR2 is YYEKEE in the germline V gene (reference sequence).

The V call is TRBV30, the J call TRBJ1-5; unclear D gene. V was cut by 1 base and J by 3 bases, with 7 bases left in between. Looked up from germline, CDR1 is GTSNPN and CDR2 is SVGIG (reference sequence). The CDR3 is 13 amino acids. The CDR3: CAWSGRNNQPQHF. Written as DNA, the CDR3 is TGTGCCTGGAGTGGACGGAACAATCAGCCCCAGCATTTT.

V gene TRBV6-5 combines with J gene TRBJ2-5; TRBD2 is a possible D gene (5 bases). The CDR3 has 13 residues. With 6 bases removed from V and 5 bases from J, the gap between germline ends came to 13 bases. CDR1 is MNHEY and CDR2 is SVGAGI in the germline V gene. The CDR3 reads CASRVEVGETQYF. The CDR3 region has the DNA TGTGCCAGCAGGGTGGAGGTTGGGGAGACCCAGTACTTC.

The V and J genes are TRBV6-2 or TRBV6-3 and TRBJ1-5; D is perhaps TRBD1 (6 bases). The V gene's germline CDR1 is MNHEY and CDR2 SVGEGT. V was cut by 2 bases and J by 3 bases, with 8 bases left in between. The CDR3 is made up of 14 amino acids. This CDR3 is CASSYGGFNQPQHF. The CDR3 DNA reads TGTGCCAGCAGTTACGGGGGCTTCAATCAGCCCCAGCATTTT.

The rearrangement joins TRBV18 to TRBJ2-7; D remains ambiguous. Germline V gene data show CDR1 as KGHSH and CDR2 as LQKENI. Trimming shortened V by 2 bases and J by 3 bases, and 8 bases separated the two germline ends. The CDR3 has 13 residues. CDR3 nucleotide sequence: TGTGCCAGCTCACCAGGGCTGAGCTACGAGCAGTACGTC. This codes for CASSPGLSYEQYV.

In DNA form, the CDR3 reads TGTGCCAGTATCCCCGGGACAAAGGGGAACATTCAGTACTTC. It codes for CASIPGTKGNIQYF. The gene calls are TRBV6-5 and TRBJ2-4, with D perhaps TRBD1 (6 bases). V was pared by 9 bases and J by 7 bases, with 19 bases between. This CDR3 is 14 amino acids long. From germline, CDR1 is MNHEY and CDR2 SVGAGI.

The chain is built from TRBV7-2 and TRBJ1-2, with D uncertain. V was pared by 0 bases and J by 4 bases, with 12 bases between. Germline-derived CDR1 and CDR2 are SGHTA and FQGNSA. The CDR3 is 15 amino acids. The CDR3 DNA reads TGTGCCAGCAGCTTAGCTTTCCGGCAAGTCTATGGCTACACCTTC. As protein: CASSLAFRQVYGYTF.

The chain joins TRBV4-1 to TRBJ2-3; 7 bases are a match to TRBD1. The CDR3 runs to 13 residues. Germline-derived CDR1 and CDR2 are MGHRA and YSYEKL. J gave up 6 bases and V 5 bases, and 5 bases lay outside the gene matches. The CDR3 reads CASSDPGQDTQYF. The CDR3, as DNA: TGCGCCAGCAGCGACCCGGGACAGGATACGCAGTATTTT.

The chain has TRBV19 and TRBJ1-4, with TRBD1 as a possible D gene (5 bases). Germline CDR1 and CDR2: LNHDA and SQIVND (reference sequence). The length of the CDR3 is 14 residues. Trimming removed 3 bases at V and 3 bases at J, with 8 bases between. This CDR3 reads CASSMMTANEKLFF. CDR3 nucleotide sequence: TGTGCCAGTAGTATGATGACAGCTAATGAAAAACTGTTTTTT.

This clone was found a few times. The rearrangement links TRBV5-6 to TRBJ2-1; TRBD1 matches 9 bases. The CDR3 covers 17 residues. Germline CDR1 is SGHDT and CDR2 is YYEEEE. J gave up 3 bases and V 2 bases, and 9 bases lay outside the gene matches. This chain's CDR3 is CASSFRPGQGNYNEQFF. Written as DNA, the CDR3 is TGTGCCAGCAGCTTTAGACCGGGACAGGGAAACTACAATGAGCAGTTCTTC.

The gene calls are TRBV7-9 and TRBJ1-1; 8 bases align to TRBD1. CDR1 SEHNR and CDR2 FQNEAQ come from the germline V gene (reference sequence). J lost 11 bases, V lost 0 bases, and 11 bases had no gene match. There are 15 residues in the CDR3. As DNA, the CDR3 is TGTGCCAGCAGCTTAGCAGGCGCAGGGGGCCTGGGGGCTTTCTTT. It codes for CASSLAGAGGLGAFF.

The chain carries TRBV19 and TRBJ1-3; D ambiguous. V was pared by 5 bases and J by 0 bases, with 17 bases between. CDR1 and CDR2 from the germline V gene are LNHDA and SQIVND (reference sequence). The CDR3 totals 17 residues. CDR3 sequence reads: CASSPSQLWSSGNTIYF. The CDR3 DNA sequence: TGTGCCAGTAGTCCGTCACAGTTATGGAGCTCTGGAAACACCATATATTTT.

V gene TRBV3-1 (or the pseudogene TRBV3-2) combines with J gene TRBJ2-5; the match to TRBD2 covers 12 bases. The V and J ends lost 4 bases and 5 bases, in that order; junction bases with no gene match: 11. CDR1 is LGHDT, CDR2 YNNKEL, per germline (reference sequence). CDR3 length: 17 residues. The CDR3 protein is CASSPLTSGSSRETQYF. Here the CDR3 DNA reads TGTGCCAGCAGCCCCCTGACTAGCGGGAGTTCTAGGGAGACCCAGTACTTC.

The CDR3 DNA reads as TGTGCCAGCAGCGAGCGGGGGAGCACTAATGAAAAACTGTTTTTT. As protein: CASSERGSTNEKLFF. The chain is built from TRBV9 and TRBJ1-4; tentatively, D is TRBD1 (5 bases). This CDR3 is built from 15 residues. CDR1 and CDR2 from the germline V gene are SGDLS and YYNGEE. The ends were cut back, 3 bases at V and 2 bases at J, with 11 bases in the middle. Full variable domain (rest looked up from reference TRBV9 and TRBJ1-4): DSGVTQTPKHLITATGQRVTLRCSPRSGDLSVYWYQQSLDQGLQFLIQYYNGEERAKGNILERFSAQQFPDLHSELNLSSLELGDSALYFCASSERGSTNEKLFFGSGTQLSVL.

The genes are TRBV5-6 and TRBJ2-6; a possible D gene is TRBD1 (6 bases). The CDR3 sequence is 15 residues long. Germline CDR1 is SGHDT and CDR2 is YYEEEE. Trimming cost V 0 bases and J 2 bases, with 6 bases left between them. The DNA for the CDR3 is TGTGCCAGCAGCTTGGCAGGGGCTGGGGCCAACGTCCTGACTTTC. This codes for CASSLAGAGANVLTF.

This clone appeared a few times. The chain employs TRBV10-3 and TRBJ2-4; 10 bases agree with TRBD2. The CDR3 totals 19 residues. Losses at the gene ends were 3 bases for V and 0 bases for J; bases not matched to a gene: 11. Looked up from germline, CDR1 is ENHRY and CDR2 is SYGVKD. The CDR3 DNA is TGTGCCATCAGTGAAACTAGCGGGGCCCTAAGTCTAGCCAAAAACATTCAGTACTTC. Translating gives CAISETSGALSLAKNIQYF.

The chain has TRBV5-4 and TRBJ2-1; either TRBD1 or TRBD2 may supply D (5 bases each). The CDR3 extends over 12 amino acids. Germline loops: CDR1 SGHNT, CDR2 YYREEE (reference sequence). V was shortened by 1 base and J by 9 bases, with 8 bases between the two germline ends. CDR3 loop: CASSLYGTEQFF. In DNA, the CDR3 is TGTGCCAGCAGCTTGTACGGGACTGAGCAGTTCTTC.

This clone was observed a single time. V usage is TRBV5-5 and J usage is TRBJ2-1, with D tentatively TRBD1 (5 bases). The CDR3 extends over 15 amino acids. V was shortened by 3 bases and J by 0 bases, with 10 bases between the two germline ends. Germline values: CDR1 SGHKS, CDR2 YYEKEE (reference sequence). CDR3 residues: CASSSGIGSYNEQFF. The CDR3 region has the DNA TGTGCCAGCAGCTCAGGGATAGGCTCCTACAATGAGCAGTTCTTC.

The V and J genes are TRBV5-5 and TRBJ1-1; D may be TRBD1 (6 bases). Looked up from germline, CDR1 is SGHKS and CDR2 is YYEKEE (reference sequence). Trimming removed 6 bases at V and 0 bases at J, with 12 bases between. The CDR3 is 14 amino acids. CDR3 in DNA: TGTGCCAGCATCCTAGGACAGCTGAACACTGAAGCTTTCTTT. Translating gives CASILGQLNTEAFF.

The chain carries TRBV7-9 and TRBJ1-6; D possibly corresponds to TRBD1 (5 bases). CDR1 SEHNR and CDR2 FQNEAQ come from the germline V gene (reference sequence). The CDR3 covers 14 residues. V was shortened by 5 bases and J by 9 bases, with 14 bases between the two germline ends. CDR3 sequence (DNA): TGTGCCAGCAGCGGCAGGGACTACAGTTCACCCCTCCACTTT. As protein: CASSGRDYSSPLHF.

The chain links TRBV7-9 to TRBJ1-1; TRBD1 aligns across 9 bases. The germline V gene encodes CDR1 SEHNR and CDR2 FQNEAQ (reference sequence). The ends lost 5 bases at V and 6 bases at J; junction bases unmatched: 10. The CDR3 sequence is 15 residues long. The CDR3 sequence: CASSPGQGSASEAFF. In DNA, the CDR3 is TGTGCCAGCAGCCCAGGACAGGGGAGCGCCTCTGAAGCTTTCTTT.

This chain joins TRBV9 and TRBJ1-5; unclear D gene. The length of the CDR3 is 15 residues. CDR1 is SGDLS and CDR2 is YYNGEE in the germline V gene. The V end was cut by 0 bases, the J end by 3 bases, with 10 bases between. Here the CDR3 reads CASSVGGQPNQPQHF. The CDR3 DNA reads as TGTGCCAGCAGCGTAGGTGGCCAGCCCAATCAGCCCCAGCATTTT.

This sequence joins TRBV6-6 and TRBJ2-3; 8 bases are shared with TRBD2. The CDR3 has 13 amino acids. V dropped 11 bases and J dropped 3; count of bases not matched to a gene: 7. The V gene's germline CDR1 is MNHNY and CDR2 SVGAGI (reference sequence). The CDR3 protein is CAGNREGTDTQYF. Here the CDR3 DNA reads TGTGCCGGGAATCGGGAGGGGACAGATACGCAGTATTTT.